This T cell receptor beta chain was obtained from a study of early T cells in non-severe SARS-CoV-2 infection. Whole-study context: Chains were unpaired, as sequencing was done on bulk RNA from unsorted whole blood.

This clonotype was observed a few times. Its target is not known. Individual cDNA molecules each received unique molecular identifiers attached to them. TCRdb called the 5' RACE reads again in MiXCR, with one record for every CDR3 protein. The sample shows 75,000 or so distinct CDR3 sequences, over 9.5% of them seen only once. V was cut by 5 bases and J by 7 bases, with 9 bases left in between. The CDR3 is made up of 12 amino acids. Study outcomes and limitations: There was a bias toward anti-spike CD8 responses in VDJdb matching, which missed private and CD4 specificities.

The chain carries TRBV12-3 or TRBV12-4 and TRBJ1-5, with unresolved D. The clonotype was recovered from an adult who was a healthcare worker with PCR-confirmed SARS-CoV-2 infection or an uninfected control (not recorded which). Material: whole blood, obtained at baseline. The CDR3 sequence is CASSPGSQPQHF. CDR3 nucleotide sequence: TGTGCCAGCAGTCCCGGGTCCCAGCCCCAGCATTTT.